This TCR beta chain appears in the sequencing data of a study of regulatory T cells in long-lasting Graves disease. Researchers made TCR beta libraries by using iRepertoire HTBI primers and running Arm-PCR on CDR3 regions. TCRdb re-analysed the multiplex PCR reads in MiXCR, keeping a single row per CDR3 protein. The data show a few hundred thousand distinct CDR3 sequences, about 25% seen once. As to time point: persistent/refractory GD, antithyroid drugs over 5 years with positive TRAb. Preparation of the TCR library used RNA extracted from PBMCs. The V end was cut by 2 bases, the J end by 6 bases, with 8 bases between. The germline V gene encodes CDR1 KGHSH and CDR2 LQKENI. This CDR3 is 12 amino acids long.

The chain carries TRBV18 and TRBJ2-7; D is unresolved. The sequence was collected from a female donor with Graves disease. The source was peripheral blood mononuclear cells (PBMCs), collected when the disease was refractory, from a patient treated with antithyroid drugs. The CDR3 is CASSPGFREQYF. For the CDR3, the DNA is TGTGCCAGCTCACCAGGCTTCCGCGAGCAGTACTTC.